This TCR beta chain came from a study of T cell repertoires in cytomegalovirus infection. Study as a whole: CMV infection plus the matching HLA type was flagged by public TCR beta signatures.

Germline V gives CDR1 LNHNV, CDR2 YYDKDF (reference sequence). This CDR3 contains 19 residues. J was trimmed by 0 bases and V by 0 bases; bases with no gene match: 8. MiXCR, applied by TCRdb to the reads, yields one record per CDR3 protein. This table holds 450,000 to 600,000 distinct CDR3 sequences, about 11% found once. This sequence originates from a human donor in good health (CMV status not recorded). Some clones in this sample may be carry-over from other donors' samples. Sample: PBMCs. V and J are TRBV15 and TRBJ1-6, with 7 positions matching TRBD1. The CDR3 sequence is CATSREGLQGSSYNSPLHF. CDR3 sequence (DNA): TGTGCCACCAGCAGAGAAGGCTTACAGGGGAGCTCCTATAATTCACCCCTCCACTTT.